This paragraph covers one T cell receptor beta chain sequence. In the authors' workflow: Estimates of nucleated cell counts were drawn from the amplification of reference gene primers. Generated by immunoSEQ multiplex PCR, the TCRdb table keeps only in-frame clones and is missing some. That table furnishes V, J and clone size, whereas the DNA furnished D and trimming. The repertoire holds 190,000 or so clones, with 85% as singletons. The sample belongs to a study of blood T cell repertoires in COVID-19. Per germline, CDR1 SGHDT and CDR2 YYEEEE. Unmatched junction bases numbered 3, after V lost 4 bases and J lost 7 bases. The CDR3 runs to 12 residues. Those enrolled, adults aged 18 to 89 years, came from about two dozen US areas. What the recovered Cohort 3 donors had was two negative PCRs, clearance, or symptom resolution.

Sequencing was carried out using PBMCs or T cells enriched from blood (not recorded which). The clonotype was recovered from a middle-aged man who had recovered from COVID-19. The chain links TRBV5-6 to TRBJ1-2, with 8 positions matching TRBD1. The CDR3 loop reads CASSTGQAGYTF. The CDR3 coding sequence is TGTGCCAGCAGCACGGGACAGGCTGGCTACACCTTC. The full variable domain, with the rest looked up from reference TRBV5-6 and TRBJ1-2, is DAGVTQSPTHLIKTRGQQVTLRCSPKSGHDTVSWYQQALGQGPQFIFQYYEEEERQRGNFPDRFSGHQFPNYSSELNVNALLLGDSALYLCASSTGQAGYTFGSGTRLTVV.